Following are 11 T cell receptor beta chains from one sample sequenced in a study of shared clonotypes between healthy human individuals. Libraries were prepared by immunoSEQ multiplex PCR; TCRdb keeps only in-frame clonotypes and omits some of them. The table records under 600,000 clones, roughly 97% of them present only once. The specimen was naive CD4+ T cells sorted from blood. As for subset: CD45RA+ positively selected. These receptors originate from a woman in her twenties or thirties in good health.

The chain is built from TRBV27 and TRBJ2-7, with 9 bases aligning to TRBD2. With V trimmed by 5 bases and J by 2 bases, 7 bases remained unmatched. Germline V gene lookup returns CDR1 MNHEY and CDR2 SMNVEV (reference sequence). This CDR3 is 15 amino acids long. CDR3 residues: CASSPRLAETYEQYF. CDR3 DNA: TGTGCCAGCAGTCCCAGACTAGCGGAAACCTACGAGCAGTACTTC.

The chain joins TRBV25-1 to TRBJ2-1; 12 bases are a match to TRBD2. CDR3 size: 16 residues. Germline CDR1 is MGHDK and CDR2 is SYGVNS. With V trimmed by 1 base and J by 3 bases, 1 base remained unmatched. CDR3 DNA sequence: TGTGCCAGCAGTGAATGGGGACTAGCGGGCTACAATGAGCAGTTCTTC. Translating it yields CASSEWGLAGYNEQFF. The variable domain in full, with the rest retrieved from reference TRBV25-1 and TRBJ2-1, is EADIYQTPRYLVIGTGKKITLECSQTMGHDKMYWYQQDPGMELHLIHYSYGVNSTEKGDLSSESTVSRIRTEHFPLTLESARPSHTSQYLCASSEWGLAGYNEQFFGPGTRLTVL.

Notes on this clone: The same CDR3 also results from other DNA sequences found in this sample. This sequence joins TRBV4-2 and TRBJ2-1; D gene unclear. Per the germline V gene, CDR1 is LGHNA and CDR2 is YNFKEQ. Trimming removed 0 bases at V and 7 bases at J, with 4 bases between. The CDR3 is made up of 12 amino acids. CDR3 in DNA: TGTGCCAGCAGCCAAGATAGGAATGAGCAGTTCTTC. Its translation: CASSQDRNEQFF.

CDR3 region: CASSRERIAYEQYF. The CDR3 nucleotides read TGCGCCAGCAGCCGGGAGCGGATCGCCTACGAGCAGTACTTC. The chain uses TRBV4-1 and TRBJ2-7; a weak D match, TRBD2 (5 bases). Trimming removed 4 bases at V and 2 bases at J, with 12 bases between. Germline CDR1 MGHRA, CDR2 YSYEKL. The CDR3 extends over 14 amino acids.

This clone was counted a single time. V is TRBV28 and J is TRBJ1-2; a weak D match, TRBD1 (5 bases). V was shortened by 4 bases and J by 6 bases, with 9 bases between the two germline ends. The germline V gene has CDR1 MDHEN and CDR2 SYDVKM. The CDR3 is made up of 12 amino acids. The CDR3 region has the DNA TGTGCCAGCAGTTCCCCAGGGCATGGCTACACCTTC. Translating gives CASSSPGHGYTF.

The chain recombines TRBV6-5 with TRBJ1-2; 9 nucleotides match TRBD1. Germline trimming cut 6 bases from V and 8 bases from J; bases unmatched to any gene: 7. The CDR3 spans 13 residues. Germline CDR1 MNHEY, CDR2 SVGAGI. This CDR3 is CASRLQGAEGYTF. DNA of the CDR3: TGTGCCAGCAGGCTACAGGGGGCGGAAGGCTACACCTTC.

This rearrangement joins TRBV27 to TRBJ2-2; perhaps TRBD2 as D (5 bases). The CDR3 is made up of 15 amino acids. Per the germline V gene, CDR1 is MNHEY and CDR2 is SMNVEV (reference sequence). The V gene lost 6 bases and the J gene lost 2 bases, with 13 bases spanning the gap. As DNA, the CDR3 is TGTGCCAGCAGATCGACCGGGATTAACACCGGGGAGCTGTTTTTT. Encoded protein: CASRSTGINTGELFF.

V and J are TRBV18 and TRBJ2-3, with a tentative D call TRBD1 (5 bases). The germline CDR1 and CDR2 sequences are KGHSH and LQKENI. The V gene lost 4 bases and the J gene lost 3 bases, with 20 bases spanning the gap. The CDR3 is 17 amino acids. DNA for the CDR3: TGTGCCAGCTCACTACAAGAATGGACACCTAGGACAGATACGCAGTATTTT. It specifies CASSLQEWTPRTDTQYF.

This clone was seen just once. The chain has TRBV6-1 and TRBJ1-2, with TRBD1 matching 7 bases. J gave up 4 bases and V 4 bases, and 6 bases lay outside the gene matches. Germline assignment: CDR1 MNHNS and CDR2 SASEGT. The CDR3 is 14 amino acids. CDR3 sequence reads: CASSGQGSGYGYTF. CDR3 in DNA: TGTGCCAGCAGTGGACAGGGTTCAGGCTATGGCTACACCTTC.

The chain is built from TRBV11-2 and TRBJ2-3; 9 bases agree with TRBD2. This CDR3 contains 18 residues. Losses at the gene ends were 5 bases for V and 1 base for J; bases not matched to a gene: 13. From germline, CDR1 is SGHAT and CDR2 FQNNGV. Here the CDR3 DNA reads TGTGCCAGCAGCCCCCTCCGTGGAGGCGGGAGGGGCACAGATACGCAGTATTTT. This encodes CASSPLRGGGRGTDTQYF.

This rearrangement joins TRBV9 to TRBJ2-5; unclear D gene. The end of the DNA aligns better with TRBJ2-7, so the J call may be wrong. The CDR3 is 11 residues long. Germline CDR1 is SGDLS and CDR2 is YYNGEE. The CDR3 DNA is TGTGCCAGCAGGAGATTCTACGAGCAGTACTTC. Translating gives CASRRFYEQYF.